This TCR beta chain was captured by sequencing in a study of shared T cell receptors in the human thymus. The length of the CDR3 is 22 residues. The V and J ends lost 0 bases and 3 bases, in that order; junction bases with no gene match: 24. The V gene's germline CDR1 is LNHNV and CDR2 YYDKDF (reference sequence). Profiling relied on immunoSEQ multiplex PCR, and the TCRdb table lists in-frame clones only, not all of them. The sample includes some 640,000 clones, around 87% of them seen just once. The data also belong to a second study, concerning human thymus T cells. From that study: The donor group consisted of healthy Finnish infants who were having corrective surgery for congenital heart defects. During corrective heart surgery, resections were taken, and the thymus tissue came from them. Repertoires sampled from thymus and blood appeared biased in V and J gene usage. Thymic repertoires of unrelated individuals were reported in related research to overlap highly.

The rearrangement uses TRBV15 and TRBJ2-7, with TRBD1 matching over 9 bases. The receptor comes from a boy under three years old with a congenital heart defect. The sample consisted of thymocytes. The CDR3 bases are TGTGCCACCAGCAGAGAAGAGAGAAACAGGGGGCGCGCCCCCGCCAGACACTACGAGCAGTACTTC. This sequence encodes CATSREERNRGRAPARHYEQYF.